This record looks at one TCR beta chain sequence and its context. The antigen is undetermined. The data stem from a study of CD8+ T cells in alopecia areata. Background on the study: Each of the treated patients was given oral tofacitinib, 5 to 10 mg twice daily, for moderate-to-severe alopecia areata. Affected scalp percentage determined the severity score of treated patients. Points from the study as a whole: Scalp and blood retained many expanded lesional clones during tofacitinib.

The treatment: oral pan-JAK inhibitor, 5-10 mg twice daily. cDNA prepared by RNA extraction and subsequent reverse transcription served as the template for sequencing. Data came from immunoSEQ multiplex PCR; TCRdb stores just in-frame clones and leaves some out. The data contain more than 100,000 clones, under 90% of them singletons. Sequenced here: CD8+ T cells sorted from blood, sampled between weeks 30 and 35, from a patient treated with tofacitinib. The source is a human donor with alopecia areata.

CDR3 bases: TGTGCCAGCAGCTTGGGAGGCGGGACAGGGTTATACAATGAGCAGTTCTTC. Its protein is CASSLGGGTGLYNEQFF. The chain couples TRBV5-6 to TRBJ2-1, with TRBD1 matching over 9 bases. The CDR3 runs to 17 residues. Germline CDR1 and CDR2: SGHDT and YYEEEE. Trimming at V came to 0 bases and at J to 4 bases, leaving 8 bases not matched to a gene. Variable domain in full (rest from reference TRBV5-6 and TRBJ2-1): DAGVTQSPTHLIKTRGQQVTLRCSPKSGHDTVSWYQQALGQGPQFIFQYYEEEERQRGNFPDRFSGHQFPNYSSELNVNALLLGDSALYLCASSLGGGTGLYNEQFFGPGTRLTVL.